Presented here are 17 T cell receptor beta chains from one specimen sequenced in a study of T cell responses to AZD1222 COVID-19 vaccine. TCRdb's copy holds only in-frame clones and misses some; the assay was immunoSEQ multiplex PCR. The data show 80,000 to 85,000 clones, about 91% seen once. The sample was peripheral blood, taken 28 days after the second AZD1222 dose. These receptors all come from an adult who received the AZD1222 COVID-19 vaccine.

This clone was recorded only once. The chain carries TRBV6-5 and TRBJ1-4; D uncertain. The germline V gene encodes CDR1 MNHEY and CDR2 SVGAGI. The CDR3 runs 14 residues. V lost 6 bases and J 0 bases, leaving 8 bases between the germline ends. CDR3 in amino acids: CASRAPATNEKLFF. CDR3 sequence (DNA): TGTGCCAGCAGGGCCCCTGCAACTAATGAAAAACTGTTTTTT.

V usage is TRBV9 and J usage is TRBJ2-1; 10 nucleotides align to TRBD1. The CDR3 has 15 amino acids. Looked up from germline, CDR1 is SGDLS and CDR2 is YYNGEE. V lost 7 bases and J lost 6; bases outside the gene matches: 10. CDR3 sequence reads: CASRPTGTGVNEQFF. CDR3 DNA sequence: TGTGCCAGCCGTCCTACCGGGACAGGGGTCAATGAGCAGTTCTTC. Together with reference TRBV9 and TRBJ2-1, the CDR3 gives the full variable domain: DSGVTQTPKHLITATGQRVTLRCSPRSGDLSVYWYQQSLDQGLQFLIQYYNGEERAKGNILERFSAQQFPDLHSELNLSSLELGDSALYFCASRPTGTGVNEQFFGPGTRLTVL.

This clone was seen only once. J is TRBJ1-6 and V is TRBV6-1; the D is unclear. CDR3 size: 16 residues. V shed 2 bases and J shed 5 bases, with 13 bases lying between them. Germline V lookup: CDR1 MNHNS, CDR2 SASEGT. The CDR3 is CASSEIGRPDNSPLHF. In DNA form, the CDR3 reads TGTGCCAGCAGTGAAATTGGGCGCCCGGATAATTCACCCCTCCACTTT.

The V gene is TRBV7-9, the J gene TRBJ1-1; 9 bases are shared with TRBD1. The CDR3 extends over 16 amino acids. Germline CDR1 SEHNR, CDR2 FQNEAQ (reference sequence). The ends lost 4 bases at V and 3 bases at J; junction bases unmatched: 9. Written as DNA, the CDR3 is TGTGCCAGCAGCTCCCGCCGGGACAGGGTTGACACTGAAGCTTTCTTT. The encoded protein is CASSSRRDRVDTEAFF.

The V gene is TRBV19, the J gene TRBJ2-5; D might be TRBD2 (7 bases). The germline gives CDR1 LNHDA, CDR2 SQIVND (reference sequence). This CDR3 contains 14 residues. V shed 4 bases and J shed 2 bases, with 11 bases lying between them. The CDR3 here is CASSRGGPQETQYF. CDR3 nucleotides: TGTGCCAGTAGTAGGGGGGGGCCACAAGAGACCCAGTACTTC.

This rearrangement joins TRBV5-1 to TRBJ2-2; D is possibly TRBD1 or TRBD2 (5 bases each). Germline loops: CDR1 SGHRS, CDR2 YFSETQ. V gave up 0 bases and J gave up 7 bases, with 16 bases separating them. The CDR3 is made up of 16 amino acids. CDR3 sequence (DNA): TGCGCCAGCAGCTTGGGGGGCCATCGGAGCGGCGGGGAGCTGTTTTTT. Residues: CASSLGGHRSGGELFF.

The CDR3 reads CASSPGAHNQPQHF. The DNA for the CDR3 is TGCGCCAGCAGCCCAGGGGCCCACAATCAGCCCCAGCATTTT. The chain links TRBV5-1 to TRBJ1-5; D may be TRBD1 (6 bases). V lost 4 bases and J 3 bases, leaving 11 bases between the germline ends. This CDR3 is built from 14 residues. Germline V gene sequence: CDR1 SGHRS, CDR2 YFSETQ. Filled out from reference TRBV5-1 and TRBJ1-5, the complete variable domain reads KAGVTQTPRYLIKTRGQQVTLSCSPISGHRSVSWYQQTPGQGLQFLFEYFSETQRNKGNFPGRFSGRQFSNSRSEMNVSTLELGDSALYLCASSPGAHNQPQHFGDGTRLSIL.

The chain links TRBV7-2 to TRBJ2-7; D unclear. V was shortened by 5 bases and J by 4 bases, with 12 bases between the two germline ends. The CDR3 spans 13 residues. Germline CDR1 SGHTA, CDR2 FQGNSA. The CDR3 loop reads CASSPRLTYEQYF. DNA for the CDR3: TGTGCCAGCAGCCCCCGACTGACATACGAGCAGTACTTC.

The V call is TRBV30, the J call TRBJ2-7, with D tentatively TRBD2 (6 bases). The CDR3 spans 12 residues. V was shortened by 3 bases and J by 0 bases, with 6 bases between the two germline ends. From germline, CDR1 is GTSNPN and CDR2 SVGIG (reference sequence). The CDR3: CAWRTSSYEQYF. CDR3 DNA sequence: TGTGCCTGGAGGACTAGCTCCTACGAGCAGTACTTC.

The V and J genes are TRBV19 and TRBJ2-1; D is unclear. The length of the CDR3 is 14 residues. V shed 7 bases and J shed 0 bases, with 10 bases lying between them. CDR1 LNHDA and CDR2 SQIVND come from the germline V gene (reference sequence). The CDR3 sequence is CASNSLSSYNEQFF. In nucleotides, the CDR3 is TGTGCCAGTAACTCCCTGAGCTCCTACAATGAGCAGTTCTTC.

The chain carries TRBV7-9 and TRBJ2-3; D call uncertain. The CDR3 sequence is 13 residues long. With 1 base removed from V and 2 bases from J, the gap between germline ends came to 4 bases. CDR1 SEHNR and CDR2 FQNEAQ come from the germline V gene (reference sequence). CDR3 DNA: TGTGCCAGCAGCTTAGAGTACACAGATACGCAGTATTTT. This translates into CASSLEYTDTQYF.

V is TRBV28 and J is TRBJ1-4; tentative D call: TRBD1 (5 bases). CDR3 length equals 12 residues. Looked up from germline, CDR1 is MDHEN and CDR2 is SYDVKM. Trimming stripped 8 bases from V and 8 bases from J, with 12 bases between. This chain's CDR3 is CASLGRAEKLFF. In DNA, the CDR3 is TGTGCCAGCCTTGGCAGGGCCGAAAAACTGTTTTTT.

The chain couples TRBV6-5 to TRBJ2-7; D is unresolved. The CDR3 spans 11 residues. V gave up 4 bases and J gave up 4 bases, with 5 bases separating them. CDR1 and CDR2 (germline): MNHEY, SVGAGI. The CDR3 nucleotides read TGTGCCAGCAGTTTTTCGTACGAGCAGTACTTC. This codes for CASSFSYEQYF.

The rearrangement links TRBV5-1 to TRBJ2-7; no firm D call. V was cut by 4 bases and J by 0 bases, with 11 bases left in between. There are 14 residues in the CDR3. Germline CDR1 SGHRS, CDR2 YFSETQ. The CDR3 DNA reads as TGCGCCAGCAGCATATCAGGTAGCTCCTACGAGCAGTACTTC. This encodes CASSISGSSYEQYF.

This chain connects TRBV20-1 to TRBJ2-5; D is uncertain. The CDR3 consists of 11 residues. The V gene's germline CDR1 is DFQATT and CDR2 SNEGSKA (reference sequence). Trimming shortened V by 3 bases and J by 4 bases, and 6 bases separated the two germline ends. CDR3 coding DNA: TGCAGTGCTAGGTGGACAGAGACCCAGTACTTC. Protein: CSARWTETQYF.

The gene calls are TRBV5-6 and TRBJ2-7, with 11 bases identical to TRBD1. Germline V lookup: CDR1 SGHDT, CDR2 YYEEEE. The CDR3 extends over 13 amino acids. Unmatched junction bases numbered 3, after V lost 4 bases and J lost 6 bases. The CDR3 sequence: CASSRDRGSEQYF. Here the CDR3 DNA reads TGTGCCAGCAGCCGGGACAGGGGGAGCGAGCAGTACTTC.

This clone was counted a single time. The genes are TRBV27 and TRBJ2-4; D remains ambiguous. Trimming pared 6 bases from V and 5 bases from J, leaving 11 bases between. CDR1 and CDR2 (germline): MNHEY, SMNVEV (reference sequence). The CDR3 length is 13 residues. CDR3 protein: CASSPQPENIQYF. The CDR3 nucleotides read TGTGCCAGCAGCCCCCAGCCTGAAAACATTCAGTACTTC.